This T cell receptor beta chain was obtained from a study of cytomegalovirus exposure and HLA in healthy donors. General study findings and limits: Prior analysis indicated that the majority of TCR beta V segments exhibited productivity approximately 87% or approximately 30% of the time. Apparent HLA restriction characterized most CMV-associated TCR beta chains in a later analysis. Exclusion as indistinguishable affected some V segments, including TRBV6-2 and TRBV6-3. TCR beta chain V- and J-gene trimming was linked, in a later analysis, to a missense variant in DCLRE1C.

In the PCR, 60 Vbeta and 13 Jbeta primers were used. Produced via immunoSEQ multiplex PCR; TCRdb's table is partial and in-frame only. This repertoire shows about 130,000 clones, less than 80% found once; its top ten account for around 6.3%. On this clone itself: Its antigen is undetermined.

Trimming left V 2 bases short and J 1 base short, with 8 bases between. Germline values: CDR1 MRHNA, CDR2 SNTAGT. The CDR3 sequence is 14 residues long. V is TRBV6-4 and J is TRBJ1-1; tentative D call: TRBD1 (6 bases). The clonotype comes from a man aged 35-49 years in good health and CMV-seropositive. The sequencing sample was made of PBMCs. CDR3 in amino acids: CASSDRDKNTEAFF. CDR3 nucleotides: TGTGCCAGCAGTGACCGGGACAAGAACACTGAAGCTTTCTTT.